Below, one TCR beta chain is given with its context. No antigen is known for it. The record has no base qualities; no much larger clone is one base away. Genomic DNA served as template for TCR beta VDJ combination and CDR3 sequence profiling. An Illumina HiSeq 2000 was used for TCR repertoire sequencing. The original pipeline was this. TRBV/TRBJ rearrangement plots, CDR3 size and DJ length profiles, and Simpson's diversity index were used to assess repertoires. The immunodominant clone was defined as the most abundant DNA sequence in deep sequencing data. CDR3 amino acid sequences were checked for sharing across subjects and were also compared against the VDJdb database and published repertoires. The public reads were run again by TCRdb, first through fastp at Q25 and then through MiXCR, and only productive beta chains were kept. Rows with one shared CDR3 protein collapse into an entry with the most common genes and DNA. TCRdb, not the original authors, processed these V and J calls. In this sample the table shows hundreds of thousands of distinct CDR3 sequences, 65% to 75% of which occur a single time. Approximately 3.9% of the sample is held by the ten biggest clonotypes.

In the study, sorted CD4+ and CD8+ blood T cells from patients with severe aplastic anemia and from healthy subjects underwent deep sequencing of TCR repertoires. Ficoll-Paque density gradient centrifugation was used to isolate peripheral blood mononuclear cells. Before DNA extraction, CD4+ and CD8+ T cells were sorted by FACS or by magnetic beads. V loses 6 bases at its end and J loses 5 bases; junction bases beyond the gene matches: 7. The germline V gene (reference sequence) gives CDR1 as DFQATT and CDR2 as SNEGSKA. From cysteine to phenylalanine, the CDR3 is 13 amino acids long. Only CDR3 DNA is held: 39 bases, read in frame from base 1. The data originate from a study of CD8+CD57+ T cells in acquired aplastic anemia (dated by TCRdb to between 2018 and 2020). At the level of the whole study: Extracted DNA from sorted CD4+ and CD8+ cells averaged around 2.9 ug, ranging from about 0.19 to 30 ug. For healthy donor samples, the average read count was about 10.8 million for CD4+ cells and roughly 12 million for CD8+ cells.

Overall study results and their limits: Although under 35 CD8+ CDR3 sequences were shared by patients and controls, these sequences appeared highly expressed in patients and within the immunodominant clones of patients. No significant difference in CD8+ Simpson's diversity was found between patients and healthy controls (P=0.060).

This receptor chain uses TRBV20-1 and TRBJ2-1; TRBD1 matches 7 bases in the middle. The sequenced sample was sorted CD4+, CD8+, or CD8+CD57+ T cells (not recorded which) from PBMCs. This clonotype was obtained from a human donor in good health, serving as a control. The DNA sequence is TGCAGTGCCCATAGACAGGGCCACAATGAGCAGTTCTTC. It specifies CSAHRQGHNEQFF.